This T cell receptor (beta chain) comes out of a study of blood T cells in healthy people across ages. Study observations and caveats: Considered underestimates were the diversity estimates obtained from one million T cells.

This clonotype occurred a few times. Its antigen remains unidentified. Looked up from germline, CDR1 is MNHEY and CDR2 is SVGAGI. The CDR3 is 14 residues long. V lost 7 bases, J lost 2 bases, and 7 bases stayed unmatched. Together with a sample-barcoded 5' primer, a J-beta primer mix was included in a second PCR lasting about 6 to 11 cycles. TCRdb recomputed calls from the 5' RACE reads with MiXCR, one row per CDR3 protein. The sample has around 1,700,000 distinct CDR3 sequences; 28% are singletons. The sequenced material came from blood. The chain carries TRBV6-5 and TRBJ1-2, with 7 bases matching TRBD1. The clonotype was recovered from a woman aged 25 to 45 in good health. Written as DNA, the CDR3 is TGTGCCAGCAAACCAGGGGGAGAGAACTATGGCTACACCTTC. Translated: CASKPGGENYGYTF.